The 22 T cell receptor beta chains presented below share a single source sample, sequenced in a study of blood T cell repertoires in COVID-19. Here immunoSEQ multiplex PCR was the method, and the copy in TCRdb shows in-frame clones only, minus some. The profile covers some 160,000 clones, with about 80% appearing a single time and approximately 10% taken by the ten largest. The sequencing input was peripheral blood. Receptors originate from a man between 65 and 85 years old with active or convalescent COVID-19.

The chain couples TRBV29-1 to TRBJ2-1; 7 bases align to TRBD2. Germline CDR1 and CDR2: SQVTM and ANQGSEA. V shed 5 bases and J 0 bases; nucleotides not matched to a gene: 10. The CDR3 has 16 amino acids. CDR3 DNA: TGCAGCGTTCTGGGGGTAGCGGGTTACTCCTACAATGAGCAGTTCTTC. It encodes CSVLGVAGYSYNEQFF.

This clone showed up just once. J is TRBJ1-3 and V is TRBV12-3 or TRBV12-4; no clear D. The CDR3 covers 13 residues. Trimming took 8 bases from V and 0 from J, leaving 8 bases between them. CDR3 residues: CASSFYSGNTIYF. DNA for the CDR3: TGTGCCAGCTCATTCTACTCTGGAAACACCATATATTTT.

This clone was observed a handful of times. The V and J genes are TRBV7-9 and TRBJ2-5; a weak D match, TRBD2 (5 bases). The CDR3 extends over 13 amino acids. In germline, CDR1 is SEHNR, CDR2 FQNEAQ (reference sequence). V was pared by 2 bases and J by 5 bases, with 9 bases between. This CDR3 reads CASSLMGVETQYF. CDR3 nucleotides: TGTGCCAGCAGCTTAATGGGAGTGGAGACCCAGTACTTC.

The table lists this clone with a count of one. V is TRBV20-1 and J is TRBJ2-7, with 9 bases aligning to TRBD1. The germline gives CDR1 DFQATT, CDR2 SNEGSKA (reference sequence). The CDR3 length is 15 residues. V lost 3 bases to trimming and J lost 2 bases; unmatched junction nucleotides: 8. CDR3 sequence reads: CSASPNRGLAYEQYF. DNA of the CDR3: TGCAGTGCTAGTCCCAACAGGGGGCTAGCCTACGAGCAGTACTTC.

The chain employs TRBV9 and TRBJ1-4; no firm D call. V dropped 3 bases and J dropped 7 bases, with 10 bases sitting between them. CDR3 length: 13 residues. Germline-derived CDR1 and CDR2 are SGDLS and YYNGEE. CDR3 loop: CASSAPSSEKLFF. DNA of the CDR3: TGTGCCAGCAGCGCCCCCTCCAGTGAAAAACTGTTTTTT.

V and J are TRBV12-3 or TRBV12-4 and TRBJ2-7, with a weak D call TRBD2 (5 bases). This CDR3 is built from 13 residues. Trimming took off 5 bases at V and 6 bases at J, with 14 bases between the two ends. CDR3 in amino acids: CASSAGDLREQYF. CDR3 nucleotides: TGTGCCAGCAGTGCCGGGGATTTACGCGAGCAGTACTTC.

The rearrangement uses TRBV7-2 and TRBJ1-2; TRBD1 agrees at 9 bases. The CDR3 length is 17 residues. Per the germline V gene, CDR1 is SGHTA and CDR2 is FQGNSA. Unmatched junction bases numbered 12, after V lost 5 bases and J lost 2 bases. The CDR3: CASSPVGQGNFNYGYTF. CDR3 sequence (DNA): TGTGCCAGCAGCCCAGTAGGACAGGGGAACTTCAACTATGGCTACACCTTC. The variable domain in full, with the rest retrieved from reference TRBV7-2 and TRBJ1-2, is GAGVSQSPSNKVTEKGKDVELRCDPISGHTALYWYRQSLGQGLEFLIYFQGNSAPDKSGLPSDRFSAERTGGSVSTLTIQRTQQEDSAVYLCASSPVGQGNFNYGYTFGSGTRLTVV.

The chain recombines TRBV7-2 with TRBJ1-2, with a possible D match to TRBD1 (6 bases). This CDR3 is built from 15 residues. The germline gives CDR1 SGHTA, CDR2 FQGNSA. The V and J ends lost 5 bases and 11 bases respectively, with 24 bases between them. CDR3 sequence (DNA): TGTGCCAGCAGCCCGGTCATTGGGGGGGCTATGGGGTACACCTTC. The encoded protein is CASSPVIGGAMGYTF.

The V gene is TRBV28, the J gene TRBJ1-3, with unresolved D. The germline V and J ends were trimmed by 2 bases and 4 bases, with 18 bases remaining between them. The V gene's germline CDR1 is MDHEN and CDR2 SYDVKM. This CDR3 has 17 amino acids. Here the CDR3 reads CASSLTQYPSTGNTIYF. The CDR3 DNA reads TGTGCCAGCAGTTTAACACAGTACCCCTCTACGGGAAACACCATATATTTT.

Note on this clone: Other DNA sequences of this sample code for an identical CDR3. The chain has TRBV30 and TRBJ1-5; maybe TRBD1 (5 bases). The CDR3 runs 13 residues. The V end was cut by 0 bases, the J end by 2 bases, with 5 bases between. Germline CDR1 is GTSNPN and CDR2 is SVGIG (reference sequence). CDR3 sequence: CAWSVRGNQPQHF. The DNA of the CDR3 is TGTGCCTGGAGTGTCAGGGGCAATCAGCCCCAGCATTTT.

The rearrangement uses TRBV27 and TRBJ1-1; D may be TRBD1 (5 bases). This CDR3 has 13 residues. The germline V and J ends were trimmed by 3 bases and 1 base, with 6 bases remaining between them. Germline loops: CDR1 MNHEY, CDR2 SMNVEV (reference sequence). The CDR3: CASSFTGNTEAFF. CDR3 sequence (DNA): TGTGCCAGCAGTTTTACAGGGAACACTGAAGCTTTCTTT.

CDR3 sequence: CASSLRGQGGETQYF. In DNA form, the CDR3 reads TGCGCCAGCAGCTTGCGCGGACAGGGCGGAGAGACCCAGTACTTC. The rearrangement links TRBV5-1 to TRBJ2-5; 8 bases align to TRBD1. This CDR3 spans 15 amino acids. Losses at the gene ends were 1 base for V and 4 bases for J; bases not matched to a gene: 6. Germline V gene sequence: CDR1 SGHRS, CDR2 YFSETQ.

The chain uses TRBV12-3 or TRBV12-4 and TRBJ1-2; weak D call: TRBD1 (6 bases). This CDR3 has 13 residues. The V end lost 7 bases, the J end lost 8 bases, and 17 bases lay between the germline ends. The CDR3 DNA is TGTGCCAGCACCTTCGGCGTGACAGGAGGCTACACCTTC. It specifies CASTFGVTGGYTF.

The chain joins TRBV6-5 to TRBJ1-4; a weak D match, TRBD1 (5 bases). The CDR3 length is 16 residues. V was shortened by 0 bases and J by 8 bases, with 16 bases between the two germline ends. Germline CDR1 reads MNHEY; CDR2 reads SVGAGI. CDR3 region: CASSYSIAGHREKLFF. The DNA for the CDR3 is TGTGCCAGCAGTTACTCGATTGCTGGACACAGGGAAAAACTGTTTTTT.

CDR3 protein: CASSQSPDRSNQPQHF. The CDR3 DNA reads as TGCGCCAGCAGCCAGTCCCCGGACAGAAGCAATCAGCCCCAGCATTTT. The chain joins TRBV4-1 to TRBJ1-5, with D perhaps TRBD1 (6 bases). V gave up 3 bases and J gave up 1 base, with 13 bases separating them. The CDR3 is 16 residues long. The germline gives CDR1 MGHRA, CDR2 YSYEKL.

The chain employs TRBV28 and TRBJ1-2, with TRBD1 matching over 10 bases. The V segment lost 6 bases and the J segment 8 bases; nucleotides outside the gene matches: 9. Germline V gene data show CDR1 as MDHEN and CDR2 as SYDVKM. CDR3 length: 14 residues. The CDR3 DNA follows: TGTGCCAGCAGATTAGGGACAGGGGTGCGGGGCTACACCTTC. Translated: CASRLGTGVRGYTF.

This clone showed up many times. V is TRBV6-2 or TRBV6-3 and J is TRBJ1-1; 8 nucleotides match TRBD1. Germline CDR1 and CDR2: MNHEY and SVGEGT. With 6 bases clipped from V and 3 bases from J, the junction kept 9 bases outside the gene matches. CDR3 length equals 15 residues. CDR3 residues: CASSSPHRGDTEAFF. CDR3 nucleotide sequence: TGTGCCAGCAGCTCCCCTCACAGGGGGGACACTGAAGCTTTCTTT.

This clone appeared a single time. The chain carries TRBV7-9 and TRBJ1-5, with D unresolved. The CDR3 covers 12 residues. Trimming left V 1 base short and J 7 bases short, with 5 bases between. Germline values: CDR1 SEHNR, CDR2 FQNEAQ (reference sequence). The CDR3 DNA is TGTGCCAGCAGCTTAGGTACACAGCCCCAGCATTTT. Translating gives CASSLGTQPQHF.

The rearrangement uses TRBV2 and TRBJ2-1; 9 nucleotides align to TRBD1. The CDR3 covers 16 residues. Germline V CDR1 and CDR2: SNHLY, FYNNEI. The trim removed 8 bases at V and 6 bases at J, leaving 14 bases unmatched. CDR3 nucleotides: TGTGCCAGCGGGCGGCCCGGGACAGGGCGTTTCAATGAGCAGTTCTTC. Residues: CASGRPGTGRFNEQFF.

The rearrangement uses TRBV30 and TRBJ2-7; TRBD1 might be the D (6 bases). CDR1 GTSNPN and CDR2 SVGIG come from the germline V gene (reference sequence). The CDR3 has 13 residues. With 0 bases removed from V and 3 bases from J, the gap between germline ends came to 9 bases. CDR3 coding DNA: TGTGCCTGGAGTGTAACAGGGAGCTACGAGCAGTACTTC. Amino acid sequence: CAWSVTGSYEQYF.

The chain carries TRBV12-3 or TRBV12-4 and TRBJ1-5; D might be TRBD1 (6 bases). The CDR3 is 13 residues long. Deletions cut 3 bases from V and 9 bases from J, with 12 bases between. CDR3 coding DNA: TGTGCCAGCAGTTTCACCAGGGGCTCGCCCCAGCATTTT. Its protein is CASSFTRGSPQHF.

CDR3 DNA: TGTGCCAGTAGTCCTGGGACAGCCCTAGCCAAAAACATTCAGTACTTC. This codes for CASSPGTALAKNIQYF. The J gene is TRBJ2-4, the V gene TRBV19, with 7 bases matching TRBD1. Germline V gives CDR1 LNHDA, CDR2 SQIVND (reference sequence). Trimming cost V 5 bases and J 0 bases; bases outside gene matches: 7. This CDR3 region has 16 residues.